This TCR beta chain was sequenced in a study of cytomegalovirus exposure and HLA in healthy donors. Generated by immunoSEQ multiplex PCR, the TCRdb table keeps only in-frame clones and is missing some. This sample has some 90,000 clones, with about 96% found just once. This CDR3 has 14 amino acids. Germline V gene sequence: CDR1 LNHNV, CDR2 YYDKDF (reference sequence). The V end lost 0 bases, the J end lost 4 bases, and 7 bases lay between the germline ends. The clonotype originates from a man between 18 and 29 years old in good health and CMV-seronegative. The sequencing input was PBMCs. The chain employs TRBV15 and TRBJ1-5; D gene ambiguous. CDR3 in amino acids: CATSRERENQPQHF. The CDR3 coding sequence is TGTGCCACCAGCAGAGAGAGGGAGAATCAGCCCCAGCATTTT.